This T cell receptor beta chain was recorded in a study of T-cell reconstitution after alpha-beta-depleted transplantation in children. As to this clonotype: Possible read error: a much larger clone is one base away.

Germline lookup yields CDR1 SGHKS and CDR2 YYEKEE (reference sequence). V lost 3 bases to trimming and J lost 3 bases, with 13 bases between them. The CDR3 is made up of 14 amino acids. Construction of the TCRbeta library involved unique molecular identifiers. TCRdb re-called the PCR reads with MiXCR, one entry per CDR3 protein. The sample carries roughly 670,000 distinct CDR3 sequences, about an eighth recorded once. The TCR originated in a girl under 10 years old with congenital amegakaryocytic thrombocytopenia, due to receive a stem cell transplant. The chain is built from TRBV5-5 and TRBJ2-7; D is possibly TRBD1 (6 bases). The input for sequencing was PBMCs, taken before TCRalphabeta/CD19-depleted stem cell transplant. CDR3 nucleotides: TGTGCCAGCAGCTCGGTAGGACAGAACTACGAGCAGTACTTC. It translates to CASSSVGQNYEQYF.